Listed below are T cell receptor beta chains from one sample, sequenced in a study of radiation and T cells in renal cell carcinoma. Profiling relied on immunoSEQ multiplex PCR, and the TCRdb table lists in-frame clones only, not all of them. The table records roughly 58,000 clones, 70% to 80% of them present only once. Sequencing was performed on blood, taken from a patient whose treatment included radiotherapy and nephrectomy. The receptors shown here come from a man aged 55 to 69 with renal cell carcinoma. CDR3s include the opening cysteine and the closing phenylalanine or tryptophan. Each record gives: CDR3 length, clone size, D gene, V gene, J gene, CDR3 protein, CDR3 DNA. A D gene is named only where the DNA matches it firmly. Not all rows give a size; the values are once, few, many and, for expanded clones, a class.

length: 13; size: -; D: -; V: TRBV18; J: TRBJ1-1; CDR3: CASSQNKDTEAFF; DNA: TGTGCCAGCTCACAGAACAAAGACACTGAAGCTTTCTTT
length: 14; size: -; D: -; V: TRBV5-1; J: TRBJ2-1; CDR3: CASSLADSYNEQFF; DNA: TGCGCCAGCAGCTTGGCGGACAGCTACAATGAGCAGTTCTTC
length: 16; size: -; D: TRBD1; V: TRBV12-5; J: TRBJ2-1; CDR3: CASGLAWDRGRNEQFF; DNA: TGTGCTAGTGGCCTTGCGTGGGACAGGGGTCGCAATGAGCAGTTCTTC
length: 19; size: once; D: -; V: TRBV23-1; J: TRBJ1-3; CDR3: CASSQWGAGLRSSGNTIYF; DNA: TGCGCCAGCAGTCAATGGGGGGCAGGGCTTCGCTCCTCTGGAAACACCATATATTTT
length: 15; size: -; D: -; V: TRBV10-3; J: TRBJ1-1; CDR3: CAIRVAGPENTEAFF; DNA: TGTGCCATCAGGGTCGCAGGGCCGGAGAACACTGAAGCTTTCTTT
length: 11; size: -; D: -; V: TRBV6-6; J: TRBJ2-7; CDR3: CASSADIQQYF; DNA: TGTGCCAGCAGTGCGGACATTCAGCAGTACTTC
length: 15; size: -; D: -; V: TRBV11-2; J: TRBJ2-3; CDR3: CASSSDGQSTDTQYF; DNA: TGTGCCAGCAGCTCAGACGGACAGAGCACAGATACGCAGTATTTT
length: 14; size: -; D: TRBD1; V: TRBV5-1; J: TRBJ1-2; CDR3: CASSASGQGYGYTF; DNA: TGCGCCAGCAGCGCATCGGGACAGGGCTATGGCTACACCTTC
length: 13; size: -; D: -; V: TRBV2; J: TRBJ2-3; CDR3: CASSGQFTDTQYF; DNA: TGTGCCAGCAGCGGACAGTTCACAGATACGCAGTATTTT
length: 14; size: -; D: TRBD1; V: TRBV27; J: TRBJ2-3; CDR3: CASSWDRGRDTQYF; DNA: TGTGCCAGCAGTTGGGACAGGGGGCGGGATACGCAGTATTTT
length: 13; size: -; D: -; V: TRBV28; J: TRBJ2-1; CDR3: CASSSPRHNEQFF; DNA: TGTGCCAGCAGTTCCCCCCGGCACAATGAGCAGTTCTTC
length: 14; size: few; D: -; V: TRBV29-1; J: TRBJ1-1; CDR3: CSVEVGSLNTEAFF; DNA: TGCAGCGTTGAGGTGGGGTCTCTGAACACTGAAGCTTTCTTT
length: 13; size: -; D: -; V: TRBV6-6; J: TRBJ2-7; CDR3: CASSYPVGYEQYF; DNA: TGTGCCAGCAGTTACCCCGTAGGCTACGAGCAGTACTTC
length: 12; size: -; D: -; V: TRBV6-5; J: TRBJ2-5; CDR3: CASSLSSETQYF; DNA: TGTGCCAGCAGTTTATCTTCAGAGACCCAGTACTTC
length: 16; size: -; D: TRBD2; V: TRBV6-1; J: TRBJ2-3; CDR3: CASSGPEAGVTDTQYF; DNA: TGTGCCAGCAGTGGCCCCGAAGCGGGGGTCACAGATACGCAGTATTTT
length: 17; size: few; D: TRBD2; V: TRBV5-6; J: TRBJ2-3; CDR3: CASSLDIAGDLTDTQYF; DNA: TGTGCCAGCAGCTTGGATATAGCGGGGGACCTCACAGATACGCAGTATTTT
length: 12; size: -; D: -; V: TRBV29-1; J: TRBJ2-1; CDR3: CSVRPTYNEQFF; DNA: TGCAGCGTTCGGCCAACCTACAATGAGCAGTTCTTC
length: 12; size: -; D: TRBD1; V: TRBV19; J: TRBJ1-2; CDR3: CASRGDRDGYTF; DNA: TGTGCCAGTAGAGGGGACAGGGATGGCTACACCTTC
length: 14; size: -; D: TRBD1; V: TRBV6-1; J: TRBJ1-4; CDR3: CASSGQGYNEKLFF; DNA: TGTGCCAGCAGTGGACAGGGGTATAATGAAAAACTGTTTTTT
length: 14; size: -; D: -; V: TRBV6-1; J: TRBJ2-7; CDR3: CASSEAPGIYEQYF; DNA: TGTGCCAGCAGTGAAGCCCCGGGGATTTACGAGCAGTACTTC
length: 16; size: once; D: TRBD2; V: TRBV7-3; J: TRBJ2-1; CDR3: CASSAGLAGSYNEQFF; DNA: TGTGCCAGCAGTGCGGGACTAGCGGGATCCTACAATGAGCAGTTCTTC
length: 15; size: -; D: TRBD1; V: TRBV5-1; J: TRBJ2-4; CDR3: CASSIGQGDFGIQYF; DNA: TGCGCCAGCAGCATTGGACAGGGGGATTTCGGCATTCAGTACTTC